A single sample gave rise to the 17 T cell receptor beta chains below, sequenced in a study of CD8+CD57+ T cells in acquired aplastic anemia. Genomic DNA was employed as the template in profiling TCR beta VDJ and CDR3. One entry per CDR3 protein, called by TCRdb with MiXCR from the reads. This table holds hundreds of thousands of distinct CDR3 sequences, 55% to 70% found once. The source material was sorted CD4+, CD8+, or CD8+CD57+ T cells (not recorded which) from PBMCs. The receptor source for this set is a human donor in good health, serving as a control.

In regard to this clonotype: The missing conserved phenylalanine or tryptophan at the end of this CDR3 makes a read error likely. V is TRBV19 and J is TRBJ2-5; tentatively, D is TRBD2 (7 bases). This CDR3 is built from 16 residues. Trimming left V 9 bases short and J 5 bases short, with 25 bases between. CDR1 and CDR2 from the germline V gene are LNHDA and SQIVND (reference sequence). CDR3 in amino acids: CASSFTPWGGRETQYL. CDR3 nucleotides: TGTGCCAGCAGCTTCACCCCTTGGGGGGGCCGTGAGACCCAGTACCTC.

The V gene is TRBV7-2, the J gene TRBJ2-7, with 9 bases matching TRBD2. CDR1 and CDR2 (germline): SGHTA, FQGNSA. The trim removed 6 bases at V and 3 bases at J, leaving 6 bases unmatched. The CDR3 is 14 amino acids. The CDR3 here is CASRGGGGDYEQYF. CDR3 nucleotide sequence: TGTGCCAGCAGGGGCGGGGGGGGTGACTACGAGCAGTACTTC. Using reference TRBV7-2 and TRBJ2-7 for the parts outside the CDR3, the full variable domain is GAGVSQSPSNKVTEKGKDVELRCDPISGHTALYWYRQSLGQGLEFLIYFQGNSAPDKSGLPSDRFSAERTGGSVSTLTIQRTQQEDSAVYLCASRGGGGDYEQYFGPGTRLTVT.

A note on this clonotype: Sequence at one end of the junction differs from germline and may be a read error. This chain connects TRBV9 to TRBJ1-5; possibly TRBD1 for D (5 bases). Per germline, CDR1 SGDLS and CDR2 YYNGEE. The CDR3 is 14 amino acids. Here the CDR3 reads CASSAGGAKRPSNF. CDR3 bases: TGTGCCAGCAGCGCCGGGGGAGCCAAGCGACCCAGTAATTTT.

The chain links TRBV2 to TRBJ2-1, with D hard to call. From germline, CDR1 is SNHLY and CDR2 FYNNEI. This CDR3 comprises 15 residues. Trimming removed 5 bases from V and 5 bases from J, with 16 bases in between. Here the CDR3 reads CASSLNPYTDNEQFF. The CDR3 DNA follows: TGTGCCAGCAGTCTCAACCCCTACACCGACAATGAGCAGTTCTTC.

J is TRBJ2-7 and V is TRBV5-1, with TRBD2 identical over 9 bases. CDR1 is SGHRS, CDR2 YFSETQ, per germline. V trimming: 3 bases; J trimming: 3 bases; junction bases outside the gene matches: 7. This CDR3 is built from 15 residues. CDR3 coding DNA: TGCGCCAGCAGCTCCCGCGGGGGGGGGCACTACGAGCAGTACTTC. As protein: CASSSRGGGHYEQYF.

This clonotype showed up just a few times. The gene calls are TRBV29-1 and TRBJ2-7; D assignment may be TRBD1 or TRBD2 (5 bases each). The CDR3 is made up of 14 amino acids. From germline, CDR1 is SQVTM and CDR2 ANQGSEA. With 8 bases removed from V and 5 bases from J, the gap between germline ends came to 22 bases. The CDR3 is CSLARTPQGHEQYF. The CDR3 nucleotides are TGCAGCTTAGCAAGGACACCCCAGGGACACGAGCAGTACTTC.

As regards this clonotype: Here the CDR3 omits its conserved ending phenylalanine or tryptophan, so a read error is the likely source. It is unclear where the CDR3 begins or ends on the DNA, so no DNA is shown, and the CDR3 is as TCRdb lists it. CDR3 sequence reads: CASSFEVSEENL. The chain has TRBV2 and TRBJ2-7. The germline V gene has CDR1 SNHLY and CDR2 FYNNEI. Counting both end residues, the CDR3 totals 12 amino acids.

With respect to this clonotype: Because it lacks the conserved phenylalanine or tryptophan at the end, this CDR3 is likely a read error. The rearrangement uses TRBV12-3 or TRBV12-4 and TRBJ1-6; TRBD1 aligns across 9 bases. Germline trimming cut 1 base from V and 9 bases from J; bases unmatched to any gene: 4. The CDR3 has 15 residues. The CDR3 here is CASSLVGTGLSPLHL. DNA of the CDR3: TGTGCCAGCAGTTTAGTCGGGACAGGGCTTTCACCCCTCCACCTT.

Comment on this clonotype: The limits of the CDR3 on the DNA are not certain, so only TCRdb's listed CDR3 is given. V and J are TRBV19 and TRBJ1-3. Germline-derived CDR1 and CDR2 are LNHDA and SQIVND (reference sequence). The CDR3 is 16 amino acids in total, end residues counted. CDR3: CASTYMVAGGAEHLYF.

Ten or more counts support this clonotype. The chain combines TRBV10-3 with TRBJ2-2, with 9 bases fitting TRBD2. The V gene's germline CDR1 is ENHRY and CDR2 SYGVKD. CDR3 length: 15 residues. The junction had 8 bases not matched to a gene; V was cut back by 8 bases and J by 4 bases. The CDR3 is CAISGSGGPTGELFF. DNA of the CDR3: TGTGCCATCTCTGGCAGCGGGGGGCCCACCGGGGAGCTGTTTTTT.

CDR3 nucleotide sequence: TGCAGTGTCGCGGACACCTACGAGCGTTATGGCTACACCTTC. Translated: CSVADTYERYGYTF. V is TRBV20-1 and J is TRBJ1-2, with D possibly TRBD1 on 5 matching bases. Germline lookup yields CDR1 DFQATT and CDR2 SNEGSKA (reference sequence). The CDR3 consists of 14 residues. The V gene lost 7 bases and the J gene lost 5 bases, with 20 bases spanning the gap.

As concerns this clonotype: The junction does not match germline at one end; this may be a read error. The chain recombines TRBV19 with TRBJ1-6, with 9 positions matching TRBD1. The CDR3 is 15 amino acids. Germline V gene data show CDR1 as LNHDA and CDR2 as SQIVND (reference sequence). CDR3 sequence (DNA): TGTGCCAGTAGTAAATGGACAGGGGATAATTCTCCCCACCACTTC. Its protein is CASSKWTGDNSPHHF. The variable domain in full, completed from reference TRBV19 and TRBJ1-6, reads DGGITQSPKYLFRKEGQNVTLSCEQNLNHDAMYWYRQDPGQGLRLIYYSQIVNDFQKGDIAEGYSVSREKKESFPLTVTSAQKNPTAFYLCASSKWTGDNSPHHFGNGTRLTVT.

This clonotype was recorded a few times. V and J are TRBV25-1 and TRBJ2-7, with D perhaps matching TRBD2 (7 bases). Per the germline V gene, CDR1 is MGHDK and CDR2 is SYGVNS. The V and J ends lost 2 bases and 2 bases respectively, with 13 bases between them. CDR3 length equals 15 residues. The CDR3 DNA is TGTGCCAGCAGTGAACTAGGGGGGGGAACCTACGAGCAGTACTTC. This codes for CASSELGGGTYEQYF.

The chain uses TRBV7-9 and TRBJ1-4, with unresolved D. The CDR3 has 15 residues. Germline CDR1 and CDR2: SEHNR and FQNEAQ (reference sequence). Trimming pared 6 bases from V and 15 bases from J, leaving 26 bases between. The CDR3 loop reads CASSPVRGEQEFVFF. For the CDR3, the DNA is TGTGCCAGCAGTCCGGTGCGGGGTGAGCAGGAATTCGTGTTTTTT.

This clonotype was recorded once. V is TRBV5-1 and J is TRBJ2-3, with D unresolved. The V end was cut by 0 bases, the J end by 8 bases, with 13 bases between. This CDR3 region has 14 residues. Per germline, CDR1 SGHRS and CDR2 YFSETQ. The CDR3 protein is CASSLVGQTTTQYF. CDR3 DNA: TGCGCCAGCAGCTTGGTGGGCCAGACAACTACGCAGTATTTT.

The CDR3 sequence: CSARMAGGNYGYTF. CDR3 DNA: TGCAGTGCCAGAATGGCAGGGGGCAACTATGGCTACACCTTC. The rearrangement uses TRBV20-1 and TRBJ1-2, with TRBD1 matching 8 bases. V trimming: 6 bases; J trimming: 2 bases; junction bases outside the gene matches: 8. Germline CDR1 and CDR2: DFQATT and SNEGSKA (reference sequence). CDR3 length equals 14 residues.

This clonotype was seen once. The missing conserved phenylalanine or tryptophan at the end of this CDR3 makes a read error likely. The DNA is left out, because the CDR3 cannot be placed on it with certainty; the CDR3 is given as TCRdb lists it. Here the CDR3 reads CATSGEGGPVCGYI. The chain combines TRBV15 with TRBJ1-2. The germline V gene encodes CDR1 LNHNV and CDR2 YYDKDF (reference sequence). 14 amino acids form the CDR3, both terminal residues included.